This is a list of T cell receptor beta chains from one sample in a study of human versus mouse CDR3 diversity and MHC coevolution. The repertoire was sequenced with immunoSEQ multiplex PCR; TCRdb's copy has only in-frame clones and lacks some. The sample carries around 59,000 clones, 85% to 95% recorded once. Sequenced sample: naive CD4+ T cells from blood. The source of these receptors is a person between 60 and 69 years old in good health. Both conserved end residues are part of each CDR3. A D gene is named only where the DNA matches it firmly. Some rows have no size entry. The others give once, few or many, or a class for an expanded clone.

NA	NA	TRBV4-2	TRBJ2-2	TGTGCCAGCAGCCAAGAAACATCGAACACCGGGGAGCTGTTTTTT	CASSQETSNTGELFF
TRBD2	NA	TRBV10-1	TRBJ2-3	TGCGCCAGCAGTGAGGGACTAGCGGGAGCTCGTACGCAGTATTTT	CASSEGLAGARTQYF
NA	NA	TRBV30	TRBJ2-5	TGTGCCTGGAGTAGCCCCAGGAGGGAGACCCAGTACTTC	CAWSSPRRETQYF
TRBD2	NA	TRBV28	TRBJ2-2	TGTGCCAGCACCATTGCTCGCGGGAGGGTAGGCACCGGGGAGCTGTTTTTT	CASTIARGRVGTGELFF
TRBD2	NA	TRBV5-6	TRBJ2-1	TGTGCCAGCAGCTTGAGGGCTAGCGGGAGTGTTGAGCAGTTCTTC	CASSLRASGSVEQFF
NA	NA	TRBV6-1	TRBJ1-1	TGTGCCCTACACAAGGAGGGAGGCACTGAAGCTTTCTTT	CALHKEGGTEAFF
NA	few	TRBV6-4	TRBJ1-3	TGTGCCAGCAAGAGACAAAACTCTGGAAACACCATATATTTT	CASKRQNSGNTIYF
TRBD1	NA	TRBV5-4	TRBJ2-5	TGTGCCAGCAGCACCGACAGGGTAGTGGAGACCCAGTACTTC	CASSTDRVVETQYF
NA	once	TRBV5-4	TRBJ2-3	TGTGCCAGCAGCTTGTATAGCACAGATACGCAGTATTTT	CASSLYSTDTQYF
NA	NA	TRBV7-8	TRBJ2-2	TGTGCCAGCAGCTTAGGGATTGGCGGATACACCGGGGAGCTGTTTTTT	CASSLGIGGYTGELFF
NA	NA	TRBV5-6	TRBJ2-2	TGTGCCAGCAATCCACAGGTGGATACCGGGGAGCTGTTTTTT	CASNPQVDTGELFF
NA	NA	TRBV19	TRBJ2-7	TGTGCCAGTAGTGTGCCGGGACAATGGAACGAGCAGTACTTC	CASSVPGQWNEQYF
NA	NA	TRBV2	TRBJ1-3	TGTGCCAGCAGTGAACAAATCTCTGGAAACACCATATATTTT	CASSEQISGNTIYF
NA	NA	TRBV19	TRBJ2-3	TGTGCCAGTAGTCTGAGGACTAGCACAGATACGCAGTATTTT	CASSLRTSTDTQYF
NA	NA	TRBV11-3	TRBJ2-3	TGTGCCAGCAGCGGACAGCGCACAGATACGCAGTATTTT	CASSGQRTDTQYF
NA	NA	TRBV6-5	TRBJ2-7	TGTGCCAGCCGCTCGCTGGGGGGTCCATACGAGCAGTACTTC	CASRSLGGPYEQYF
NA	NA	TRBV9	TRBJ2-5	TGTGCCAGCAGCGTAGGGGTAGCGGAGCCTCAAGAGACCCAGTACTTC	CASSVGVAEPQETQYF
TRBD2	NA	TRBV7-6	TRBJ2-5	TGTGCCAGCAGCTCCTTGGCGGGAGGGCCGGAGACCCAGTACTTC	CASSSLAGGPETQYF
TRBD1	NA	TRBV19	TRBJ2-5	TGTGCCAGTAGTACCCGAGAGACAGGGCGGGAGACCCAGTACTTC	CASSTRETGRETQYF
NA	NA	TRBV9	TRBJ1-6	TGTGCCAGCAGCGGACGCGGGACCCCGGCGGGCCATTCACCCCTCCACTTT	CASSGRGTPAGHSPLHF
TRBD1	NA	TRBV6-6	TRBJ1-1	TGTGCCAGCAGAGAGAAGACAGGGCGGCTGAACACTGAAGCTTTCTTT	CASREKTGRLNTEAFF
TRBD2	NA	TRBV5-1	TRBJ2-3	TGCGCCAGCAGCTGGGGGGGGGATACGCAGTATTTT	CASSWGGDTQYF
TRBD2	NA	TRBV2	TRBJ2-5	TGTGCCAGCAGTGGACCCGGGACTAGCGGGAGGTCCCTCCAAGAGACCCAGTACTTC	CASSGPGTSGRSLQETQYF
TRBD1	NA	TRBV7-9	TRBJ2-5	TGTGCCAGCAGCCGGACAGGGGCCATGAGGGGAGAGACCCAGTACTTC	CASSRTGAMRGETQYF
NA	NA	TRBV12-5	TRBJ1-1	TGTGCTAGTGGTCCCAGTCCAGGGAACACTGAAGCTTTCTTT	CASGPSPGNTEAFF
NA	NA	TRBV28	TRBJ1-1	TGTGCCAGCAATAGAGGTGGCACTGAAGCTTTCTTT	CASNRGGTEAFF